Only one count was recorded for the clone carrying this T cell receptor beta chain. The method was immunoSEQ multiplex PCR; TCRdb's version includes in-frame clones alone and lacks a portion of them. This table has about 13,000 clones, 67% appearing once. The data are from a study of neoadjuvant anti-PD-1 for oral cavity cancer. Study-wide context: Patients without progression got a fourth dose around day 43.

Time point denoted: after neoadjuvant nivolumab, at surgical resection. There are 14 residues in the CDR3. Germline V gene data show CDR1 as WNHNN and CDR2 as SYGVQD (reference sequence). Trimming pared 0 bases from V and 0 bases from J, leaving 6 bases between. The sample in question was PBMCs, obtained after nivolumab (anti-PD-1) treatment. V and J are TRBV10-1 and TRBJ2-7; the D is unclear. The clonotype originates from a person between 35 and 79 years old with oral cavity squamous cell carcinoma. The CDR3 spells CASSESGSSYEQYF. The CDR3 DNA is TGCGCCAGCAGTGAGTCGGGCAGCTCCTACGAGCAGTACTTC.